This T cell receptor beta chain is drawn from a study of identical twins. Study-wide points: Conclusions were drawn cross-sectionally by statistical analysis, without following the same donors.

This clonotype was recorded at least ten times. The target antigen is unknown. The germline gives CDR1 SGDLS, CDR2 YYNGEE. After removal of 0 bases from V and 6 bases from J, the junction contained 2 bases not matched to a gene. The CDR3 spans 13 residues. Template switching added a universal primer binding site, and final cDNA carried unique molecular identifiers. MiXCR, applied by TCRdb to the 5' RACE reads, yields one record per CDR3 protein. The data show approximately 630,000 distinct CDR3 sequences, around 7.4% seen once. The same data also contributed to another study, on yellow fever vaccine responses in identical twins.

Sequencing was done on a sample of PBMCs. This receptor was taken from a woman between 18 and 30 years old in good health. The chain is built from TRBV9 and TRBJ2-7; TRBD1 agrees at 8 bases. CDR3 in amino acids: CASSVGQGSEQYF. The CDR3 DNA reads TGTGCCAGCAGCGTAGGACAGGGGAGCGAGCAGTACTTC.